This TCR beta chain was sequenced during a study of cytomegalovirus exposure and HLA in healthy donors. Whole-study findings and limits: Researchers reported in a later analysis that common viral pathogens appeared linked to several top clusters. With later analysis, a missense DCLRE1C variant became linked to TCR beta V- and J-gene trimming.

The V end was cut by 2 bases, the J end by 9 bases, with 14 bases between. This CDR3 comprises 15 residues. Per germline, CDR1 SEHNR and CDR2 FQNEAQ (reference sequence). PCR employed 60 Vbeta and 13 Jbeta primers. TCRdb's table, derived via immunoSEQ multiplex PCR, lists solely in-frame clones and lacks some. The profile shows more than 85,000 clones, around 76% of them singletons. Comment on this clone: The antigen is undetermined.

Sequencing was performed on PBMCs. This clonotype was obtained from a man in his thirties or forties in good health and CMV-seropositive. The chain is built from TRBV7-9 and TRBJ1-6; D not certain. In DNA, the CDR3 is TGTGCCAGCAGCTTACTCGGACCGGAGGGTTCACCCCTCCACTTT. It specifies CASSLLGPEGSPLHF.